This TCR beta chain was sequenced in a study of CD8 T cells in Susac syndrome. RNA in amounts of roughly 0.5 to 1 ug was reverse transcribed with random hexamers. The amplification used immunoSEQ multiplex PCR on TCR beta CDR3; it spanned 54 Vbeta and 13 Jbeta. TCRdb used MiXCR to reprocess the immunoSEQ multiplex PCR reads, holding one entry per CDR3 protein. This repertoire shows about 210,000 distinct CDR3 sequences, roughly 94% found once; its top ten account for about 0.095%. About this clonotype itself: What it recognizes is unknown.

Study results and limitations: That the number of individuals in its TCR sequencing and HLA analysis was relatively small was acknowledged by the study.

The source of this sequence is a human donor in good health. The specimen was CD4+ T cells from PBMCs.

CDR3 nucleotide sequence: TGTGCCAGCAGCCAACATTCGACTAGCGGGGGAGAGACCCAGTACTTC. Its protein is CASSQHSTSGGETQYF. V usage is TRBV11-2 and J usage is TRBJ2-5, with 12 positions matching TRBD2. The CDR3 consists of 16 residues. Germline CDR1 is SGHAT and CDR2 is FQNNGV. J lost 4 bases, V lost 5 bases, and 8 bases had no gene match.